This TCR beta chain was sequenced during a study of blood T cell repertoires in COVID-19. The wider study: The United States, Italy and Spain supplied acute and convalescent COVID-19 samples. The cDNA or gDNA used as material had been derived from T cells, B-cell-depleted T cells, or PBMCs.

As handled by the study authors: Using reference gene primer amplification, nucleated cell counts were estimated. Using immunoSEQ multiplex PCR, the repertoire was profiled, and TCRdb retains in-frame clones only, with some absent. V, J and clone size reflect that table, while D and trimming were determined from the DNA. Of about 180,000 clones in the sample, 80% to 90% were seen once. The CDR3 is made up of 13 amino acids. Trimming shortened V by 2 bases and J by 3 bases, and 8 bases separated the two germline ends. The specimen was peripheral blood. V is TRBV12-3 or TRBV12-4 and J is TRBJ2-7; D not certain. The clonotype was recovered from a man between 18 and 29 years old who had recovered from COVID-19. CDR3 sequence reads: CASSLQKIYEQYF. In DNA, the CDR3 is TGTGCCAGCAGTTTACAGAAGATCTACGAGCAGTACTTC.